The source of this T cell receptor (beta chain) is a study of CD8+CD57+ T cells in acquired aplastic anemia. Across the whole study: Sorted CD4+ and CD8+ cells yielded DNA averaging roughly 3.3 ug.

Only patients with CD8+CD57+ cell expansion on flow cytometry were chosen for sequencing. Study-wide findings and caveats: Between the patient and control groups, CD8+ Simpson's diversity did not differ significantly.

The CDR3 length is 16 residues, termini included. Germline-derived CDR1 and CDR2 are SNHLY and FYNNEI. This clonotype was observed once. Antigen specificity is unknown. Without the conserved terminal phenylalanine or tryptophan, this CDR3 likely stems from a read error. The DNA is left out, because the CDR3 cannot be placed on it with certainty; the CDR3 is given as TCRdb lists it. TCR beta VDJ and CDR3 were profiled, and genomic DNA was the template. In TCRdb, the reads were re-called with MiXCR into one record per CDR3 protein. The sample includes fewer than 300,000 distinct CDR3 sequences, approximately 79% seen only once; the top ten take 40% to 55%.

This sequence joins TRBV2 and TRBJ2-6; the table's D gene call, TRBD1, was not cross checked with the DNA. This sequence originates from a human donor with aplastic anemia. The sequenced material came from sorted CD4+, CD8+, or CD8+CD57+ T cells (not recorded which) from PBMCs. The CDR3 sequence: CASGDGGTDTHYFGTG.